The 13 T cell receptor beta chains reported below all come from one sample, sequenced in a study of T cell repertoires in cytomegalovirus infection. TCRdb reprocessed the reads with MiXCR, giving one entry per CDR3 protein. The repertoire holds more than 400,000 distinct CDR3 sequences, about a quarter seen once, with roughly 13% in the top ten. Sequences were obtained from PBMCs. These receptor sequences come from a human donor in good health (CMV status not recorded). Some clones in this sample may be carry-over from other donors' samples.

A few counts support this clonotype. This sequence joins TRBV12-3 or TRBV12-4 and TRBJ1-4; D unresolved. V lost 4 bases and J 8 bases, leaving 8 bases between the germline ends. The CDR3 covers 12 residues. The CDR3 sequence: CASSSSVEKLFF. DNA of the CDR3: TGTGCCAGCAGTTCCTCCGTAGAAAAACTGTTTTTT.

The chain links TRBV2 to TRBJ2-7; no clear D. This CDR3 comprises 12 residues. The V gene's germline CDR1 is SNHLY and CDR2 FYNNEI. Deletions cut 4 bases from V and 3 bases from J, with 7 bases between. The CDR3 sequence is CASSVGGYEQYF. CDR3 bases: TGTGCCAGCAGTGTCGGCGGCTACGAGCAGTACTTC.

This clonotype was detected many times. The chain couples TRBV7-2 to TRBJ1-1; 7 nucleotides agree with TRBD1. After removal of 4 bases from V and 4 bases from J, the junction contained 6 bases not matched to a gene. Germline-derived CDR1 and CDR2 are SGHTA and FQGNSA. The CDR3 runs to 14 residues. The CDR3 region has the DNA TGTGCCAGCAGCTCTTTACAGGGGTTCACTGAAGCTTTCTTT. Residues: CASSSLQGFTEAFF. Supplemented by reference TRBV7-2 and TRBJ1-1, the full variable domain reads GAGVSQSPSNKVTEKGKDVELRCDPISGHTALYWYRQSLGQGLEFLIYFQGNSAPDKSGLPSDRFSAERTGGSVSTLTIQRTQQEDSAVYLCASSSLQGFTEAFFGQGTRLTVV.

This clonotype was counted between two and nine times. The genes are TRBV4-1 and TRBJ1-2; possibly TRBD1 for D (5 bases). The germline V gene has CDR1 MGHRA and CDR2 YSYEKL. Trimming cost V 0 bases and J 3 bases, with 8 bases left between them. This CDR3 region has 14 residues. The CDR3 protein is CASSQELGDYGYTF. DNA of the CDR3: TGCGCCAGCAGCCAAGAACTAGGGGACTATGGCTACACCTTC.

This clonotype was observed at least ten times. This chain connects TRBV7-2 to TRBJ2-2; 7 nucleotides agree with TRBD1. V trimming: 5 bases; J trimming: 4 bases; junction bases outside the gene matches: 16. Per the germline V gene, CDR1 is SGHTA and CDR2 is FQGNSA. The CDR3 runs 18 residues. In DNA, the CDR3 is TGTGCCAGCAGCCCCTTTATGAGGGGGCTAGGAGCCACCGGGGAGCTGTTTTTT. As protein: CASSPFMRGLGATGELFF.

The gene calls are TRBV7-2 and TRBJ1-2; 10 bases align to TRBD1. This CDR3 has 16 residues. After removal of 1 base from V and 4 bases from J, the junction contained 6 bases not matched to a gene. The germline CDR1 and CDR2 sequences are SGHTA and FQGNSA. The CDR3 sequence: CASSLGGTGVIYGYTF. DNA for the CDR3: TGTGCCAGCAGCTTAGGTGGGACAGGGGTGATCTATGGCTACACCTTC.

This clonotype was recorded a few times. The chain combines TRBV20-1 with TRBJ2-3, with D tentatively TRBD1 (6 bases). Germline V gives CDR1 DFQATT, CDR2 SNEGSKA (reference sequence). The CDR3 covers 14 residues. V lost 3 bases, J lost 2 bases, and 12 bases lay in between. The CDR3 spells CSARGASPTDTQYF. The CDR3 nucleotides are TGCAGTGCTAGGGGGGCTAGTCCCACAGATACGCAGTATTTT.

This chain connects TRBV12-3 or TRBV12-4 to TRBJ1-2, with D tentatively TRBD1 (5 bases). The V end lost 3 bases, the J end lost 5 bases, and 10 bases lay between the germline ends. The CDR3 sequence is 13 residues long. Here the CDR3 reads CASSFGREYGYTF. Here the CDR3 DNA reads TGTGCCAGCAGTTTTGGCAGGGAATATGGCTACACCTTC.

J is TRBJ2-7 and V is TRBV20-1; 15 positions match TRBD2. Germline V gene lookup returns CDR1 DFQATT and CDR2 SNEGSKA (reference sequence). The CDR3 is 16 amino acids. With 1 base clipped from V and 2 bases from J, the junction kept 3 bases outside the gene matches. The CDR3 is CSARGTSGRETYEQYV. The CDR3 DNA reads as TGCAGTGCTAGAGGGACTAGCGGGAGGGAAACCTACGAGCAGTACGTC.

The chain links TRBV28 to TRBJ2-2; maybe TRBD1 (6 bases). V gave up 3 bases and J gave up 3 bases, with 8 bases separating them. The CDR3 is made up of 14 amino acids. Looked up from germline, CDR1 is MDHEN and CDR2 is SYDVKM. The CDR3 coding sequence is TGTGCCAGCAGTTTTGCAGGGGACACCGGGGAGCTGTTTTTT. Residues: CASSFAGDTGELFF.

This clonotype was seen many times. The V and J genes are TRBV12-3 or TRBV12-4 and TRBJ1-6; the D is unclear. This CDR3 spans 13 amino acids. The V gene lost 7 bases and the J gene lost 10 bases, with 14 bases spanning the gap. CDR3 bases: TGTGCCAGCAATCAAGAGATAGGGTCACCCCTCCACTTT. Protein product: CASNQEIGSPLHF.

This clonotype has only a few counts. This rearrangement joins TRBV12-3 or TRBV12-4 to TRBJ1-2; D perhaps matches TRBD1 (5 bases). The ends were cut back, 6 bases at V and 8 bases at J, with 25 bases in the middle. This CDR3 has 16 amino acids. The DNA for the CDR3 is TGTGCCAGCAGCCCCATGGTCAGGGCGGGTTTTTGGGGCTACACCTTC. It is translated as CASSPMVRAGFWGYTF.

V gene TRBV2 combines with J gene TRBJ1-2; D is uncertain. The germline V gene encodes CDR1 SNHLY and CDR2 FYNNEI. The CDR3 has 10 residues. V was pared by 9 bases and J by 6 bases, with 8 bases between. The CDR3 coding sequence is TGTGCCAGGGACGGCGATGGCTACACCTTC. This sequence encodes CARDGDGYTF.